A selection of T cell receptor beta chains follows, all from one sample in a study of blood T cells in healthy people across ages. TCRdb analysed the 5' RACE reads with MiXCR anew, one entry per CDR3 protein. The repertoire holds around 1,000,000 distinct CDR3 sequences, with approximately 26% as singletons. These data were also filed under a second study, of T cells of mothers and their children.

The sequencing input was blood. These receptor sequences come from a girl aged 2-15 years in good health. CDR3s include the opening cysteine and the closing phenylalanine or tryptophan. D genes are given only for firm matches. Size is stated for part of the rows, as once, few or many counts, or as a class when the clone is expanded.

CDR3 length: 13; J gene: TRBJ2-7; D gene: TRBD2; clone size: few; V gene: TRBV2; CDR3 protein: CASKSGASYEQYF; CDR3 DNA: TGTGCCAGCAAAAGCGGGGCCTCCTACGAGCAGTACTTC
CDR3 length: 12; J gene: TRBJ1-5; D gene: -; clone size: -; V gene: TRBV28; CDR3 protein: CAWAPGVGPQHF; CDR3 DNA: TGTGCTTGGGCACCGGGGGTCGGGCCCCAGCATTTT
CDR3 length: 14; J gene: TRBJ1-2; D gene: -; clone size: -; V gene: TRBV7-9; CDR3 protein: CASSPDVLYGGYTF; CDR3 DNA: TGTGCCAGCAGCCCGGACGTGCTATATGGAGGCTACACCTTC
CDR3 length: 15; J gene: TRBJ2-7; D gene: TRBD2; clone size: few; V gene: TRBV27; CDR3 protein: CASSPLAETIYEQYF; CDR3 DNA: TGTGCCAGCAGTCCGCTAGCGGAAACGATTTACGAGCAGTACTTC
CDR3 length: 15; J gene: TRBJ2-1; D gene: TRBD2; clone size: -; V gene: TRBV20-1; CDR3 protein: CSARVVLAGYNEQFF; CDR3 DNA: TGCAGTGCTAGAGTTGTACTAGCGGGTTACAATGAGCAGTTCTTC
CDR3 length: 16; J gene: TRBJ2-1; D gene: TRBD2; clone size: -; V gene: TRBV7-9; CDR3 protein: CASSPRLAGVRNEQFF; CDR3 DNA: TGTGCCAGCAGCCCGCGACTAGCGGGAGTTAGGAATGAGCAGTTCTTC
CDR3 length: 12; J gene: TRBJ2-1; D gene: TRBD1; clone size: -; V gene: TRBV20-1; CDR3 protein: CSAHLTGARQFF; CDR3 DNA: TGCAGTGCTCACTTAACAGGGGCGAGGCAGTTCTTC
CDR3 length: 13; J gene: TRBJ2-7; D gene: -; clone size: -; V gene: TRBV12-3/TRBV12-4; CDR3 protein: CASSSSQDYEQYF; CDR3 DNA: TGTGCCAGCAGTTCCTCACAGGACTACGAGCAGTACTTC
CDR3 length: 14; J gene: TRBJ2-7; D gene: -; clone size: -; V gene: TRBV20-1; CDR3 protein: CSARGQEHLYEQYF; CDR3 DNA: TGCAGTGCTAGAGGACAGGAGCACCTCTACGAGCAGTACTTC
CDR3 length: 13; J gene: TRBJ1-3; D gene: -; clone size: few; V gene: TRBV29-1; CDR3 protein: CSVGGRTADTIYF; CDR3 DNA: TGCAGCGTTGGGGGCAGGACGGCTGACACCATATATTTT
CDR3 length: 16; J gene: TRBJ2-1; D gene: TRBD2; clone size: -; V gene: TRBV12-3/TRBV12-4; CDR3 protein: CASTILLAAGNNEQFF; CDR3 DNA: TGTGCCAGCACCATACTGCTAGCGGCAGGAAACAATGAGCAGTTCTTC
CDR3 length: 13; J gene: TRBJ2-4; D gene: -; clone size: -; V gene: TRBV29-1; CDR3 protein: CSAVQGGQNIQYF; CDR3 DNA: TGCAGCGCAGTACAGGGAGGCCAAAACATTCAGTACTTC
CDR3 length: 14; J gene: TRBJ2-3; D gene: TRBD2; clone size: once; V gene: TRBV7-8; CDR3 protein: CASSFAGETDTQYF; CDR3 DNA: TGTGCCAGCAGCTTTGCGGGAGAAACAGATACGCAGTATTTT
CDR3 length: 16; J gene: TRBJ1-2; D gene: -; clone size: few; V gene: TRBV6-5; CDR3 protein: CASNSPAQGADYGYTF; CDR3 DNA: TGTGCCAGCAATTCCCCGGCTCAGGGAGCGGACTATGGCTACACCTTC
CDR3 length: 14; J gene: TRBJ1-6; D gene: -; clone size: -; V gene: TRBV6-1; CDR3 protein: CASLFSLYGSPLHF; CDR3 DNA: TGTGCCAGCTTATTCTCCTTATATGGCTCACCCCTCCACTTT
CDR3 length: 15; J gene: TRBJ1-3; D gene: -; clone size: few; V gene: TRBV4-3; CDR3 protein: CASSQEPFSGNTIYF; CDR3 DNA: TGCGCCAGCAGCCAAGAACCGTTCTCTGGAAACACCATATATTTT
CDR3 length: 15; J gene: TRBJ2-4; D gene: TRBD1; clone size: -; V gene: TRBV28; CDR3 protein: CASSLALAGGGIQYF; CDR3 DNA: TGTGCCAGCAGTTTAGCGCTGGCAGGGGGCGGGATTCAGTACTTC
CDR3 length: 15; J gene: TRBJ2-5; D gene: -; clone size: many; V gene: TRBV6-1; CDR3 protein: CASSEMRTSQETQYF; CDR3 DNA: TGTGCCAGCAGTGAAATGCGAACCTCCCAAGAGACCCAGTACTTC
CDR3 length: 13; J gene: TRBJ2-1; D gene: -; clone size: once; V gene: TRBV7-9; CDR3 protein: CASSRDQGTEQFF; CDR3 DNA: TGTGCCAGCAGCCGGGACCAGGGGACTGAGCAGTTCTTC
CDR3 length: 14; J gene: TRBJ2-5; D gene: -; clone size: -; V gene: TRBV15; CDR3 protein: CATSREANQETQYF; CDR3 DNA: TGTGCCACCAGCAGAGAAGCCAACCAAGAGACCCAGTACTTC
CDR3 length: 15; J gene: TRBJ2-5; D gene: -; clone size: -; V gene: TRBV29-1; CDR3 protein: CSVEERESSQETQYF; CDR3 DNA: TGCAGCGTTGAAGAGCGGGAAAGTAGTCAAGAGACCCAGTACTTC
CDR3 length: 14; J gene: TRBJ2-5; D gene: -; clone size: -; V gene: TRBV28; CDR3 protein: CASNLNWGQETQYF; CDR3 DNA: TGTGCCAGCAATTTAAATTGGGGCCAAGAGACCCAGTACTTC
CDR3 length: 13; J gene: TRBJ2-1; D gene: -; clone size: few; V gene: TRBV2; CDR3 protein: CASTLGSYNEQFF; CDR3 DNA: TGTGCCAGCACGTTGGGTTCCTACAATGAGCAGTTCTTC
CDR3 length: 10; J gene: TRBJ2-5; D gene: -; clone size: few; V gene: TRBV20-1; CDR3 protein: CSAQSGTQYF; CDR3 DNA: TGCAGTGCCCAAAGTGGGACCCAGTACTTC